A selection of T cell receptor beta chains follows, all from one sample in a study of CD8+CD57+ T cells in acquired aplastic anemia. TCRdb re-called the reads through MiXCR, storing one row per CDR3 protein. In the table there are 250,000 to 350,000 distinct CDR3 sequences, approximately 58% of which are singletons. Sequencing used sorted CD4+, CD8+, or CD8+CD57+ T cells (not recorded which) from PBMCs. All receptors derive from a human donor with aplastic anemia. CDR3s leave out the opening cysteine and the closing phenylalanine or tryptophan. D genes are given only for firm matches.

V	D	CDR3
TRBV10-3	NA	AIKGDSDYGYT
TRBV19	TRBD1	ASSIGGTGDRNEQF
TRBV20-1	NA	SARDPSGGAYNEKLF
TRBV2	NA	ASSWDERAYGYT
TRBV7-9	NA	ASSLGPQRRSEAF
TRBV19	TRBD1	ASTNRGTGNTEAF
TRBV14	NA	ASSARQANAFYNEQF
TRBV2	TRBD1	ASGRQGVGQETQY
TRBV15	TRBD2	ATSIGRAVSYEQY
TRBV7-3	TRBD1	ASSLKQGAHNEQF
TRBV20-1	NA	SARDLLIGGAAF
TRBV6-1	TRBD2	ASKLSGGETQY
TRBV6-2/TRBV6-3	NA	ASSYGGTGELF
TRBV5-6	TRBD1	ASSLVGQGSDTQY
TRBV7-4	TRBD1	ASSLEAGGGETQY
TRBV19	NA	ASSILGQSSYNEQF
TRBV19	TRBD1	ASSPSGTALGGYT
TRBV4-1	NA	ASSQASAGHYGYT
TRBV19	NA	ASSDSVGYT
TRBV2	NA	ASTQDPENTIY
TRBV20-1	NA	SASWRATDTQY
TRBV9	NA	ASSAFSATNEKLF
TRBV20-1	NA	SATRGGGADTQY
TRBV7-9	NA	ASSLQQGGNQPQH
TRBV12-3/TRBV12-4	NA	ASTGGARNTEAF
TRBV5-1	TRBD1	ASSLGDSNYGYT
TRBV7-6	TRBD2	ASSLTVGLAGVGSETQY
TRBV27	NA	ASSLFRQIVIGTDTEAF
TRBV10-3	TRBD1	AISGTGEKLF
TRBV15	NA	ATSRGSSTVPEQY
TRBV10-3	NA	AARDSRYEQY
TRBV10-3	TRBD2	AISATSGENEQY
TRBV7-9	NA	ASSPQGLGNNGYT
TRBV20-1	TRBD1	SARDFRTGSYEQY
TRBV4-2	NA	ASSRSGVGNTEAF
TRBV20-1	TRBD2	SPSGLHPVFETQY
TRBV11-2	TRBD1	ASSLGGTGREKLF
TRBV20-1	NA	SARRPNEKLF
TRBV29-1	TRBD1	SVDVKGTGDYTGELF
TRBV9	NA	ASSVAAGAGPYEQY
TRBV12-3/TRBV12-4	TRBD2	ASSLLRGDQETQY
TRBV24-1	NA	ATSLSTYTDTYEQY
TRBV20-1	TRBD2	SASPTQGAGGTDTQY
TRBV20-1	NA	SARDSGGFSYEQY
TRBV12-3/TRBV12-4	NA	ASSKRWERDERF
TRBV11-2	NA	ASSLRGTYNEQF
TRBV13	NA	ASSRDYTQY
TRBV7-8	TRBD2	ASKGLAGASGNEQF
TRBV19	NA	ASSVHLNTEAF
TRBV5-1	TRBD2	ASSLQIAGGSTDTQY
TRBV5-4	NA	ASSFGLAGGLF